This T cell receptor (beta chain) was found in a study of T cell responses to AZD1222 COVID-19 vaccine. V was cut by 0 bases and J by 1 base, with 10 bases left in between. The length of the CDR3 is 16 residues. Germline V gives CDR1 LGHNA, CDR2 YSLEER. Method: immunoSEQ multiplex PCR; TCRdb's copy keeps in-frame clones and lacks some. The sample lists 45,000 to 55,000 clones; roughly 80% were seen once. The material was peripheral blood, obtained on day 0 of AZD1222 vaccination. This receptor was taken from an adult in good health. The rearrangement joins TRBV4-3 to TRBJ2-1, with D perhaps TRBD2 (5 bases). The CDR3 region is CASSQEAVESYNEQFF. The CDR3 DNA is TGCGCCAGCAGCCAAGAAGCGGTGGAGTCCTACAATGAGCAGTTCTTC.